This T cell receptor (beta chain) was recorded in a study of human T cells and chemical hapten exposure. V lost 5 bases and J 2 bases, leaving 10 bases between the germline ends. The CDR3 extends over 12 amino acids. Germline V CDR1 and CDR2: SQVTM, ANQGSEA. One entry per CDR3 protein, called by TCRdb with MiXCR from the RACE reads. The sample has tens of thousands of distinct CDR3 sequences; around 10% are singletons. Stated time point: patch test 3, about 24 weeks after DPC sensitization. Treatment reported: therapeutic diphenylcyclopropenone sensitization with weekly scalp DPC. This clonotype was counted at least ten times.

This sequence joins TRBV29-1 and TRBJ2-7; D is possibly TRBD1 (5 bases). This specimen consisted of whole blood, obtained in connection with sensitization to the hapten diphenylcyclopropenone (DPC). This receptor was taken from a woman aged 45-65 years with alopecia areata. Some clones in this sample may be carry-over from other donors' samples. The CDR3 sequence: CSVSSRAYEQYF. CDR3 bases: TGCAGCGTTTCTTCCAGGGCCTACGAGCAGTACTTC.